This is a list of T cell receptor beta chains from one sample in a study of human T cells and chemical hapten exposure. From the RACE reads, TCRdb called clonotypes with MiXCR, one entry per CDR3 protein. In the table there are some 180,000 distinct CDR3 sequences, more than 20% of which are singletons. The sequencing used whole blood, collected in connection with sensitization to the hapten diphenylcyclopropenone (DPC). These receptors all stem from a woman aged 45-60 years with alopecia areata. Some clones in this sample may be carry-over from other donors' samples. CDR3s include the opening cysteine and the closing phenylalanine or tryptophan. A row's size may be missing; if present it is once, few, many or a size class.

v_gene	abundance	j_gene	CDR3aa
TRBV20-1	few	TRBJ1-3	CSARVLSSGNTIYF
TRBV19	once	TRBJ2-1	CASRASGSSYNEQFF
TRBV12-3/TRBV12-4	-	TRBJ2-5	CATGQQETQYF
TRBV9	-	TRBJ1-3	CASSVGSVSGNTIYF
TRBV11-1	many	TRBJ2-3	CASSLNYGSTDTQYF
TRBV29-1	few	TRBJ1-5	CSVSQGVSQPQHF
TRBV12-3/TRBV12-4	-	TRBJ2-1	CASRGSSSYNEQFF
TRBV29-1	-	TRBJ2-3	CSVKRGGASTDTQYF
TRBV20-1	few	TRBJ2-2	CSANPTSGTVGELFF
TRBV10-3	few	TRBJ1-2	CAISDGEGYTF
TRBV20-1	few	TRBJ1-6	CSASPGQFNSPLHF
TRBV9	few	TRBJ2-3	CASSVTSTDTQYF
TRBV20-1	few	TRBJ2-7	CSAVGTPRSYEQYF
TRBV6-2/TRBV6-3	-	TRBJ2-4	CASSPTDRLAKNIQYF
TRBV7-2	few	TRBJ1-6	CASSLRLTGYNSPLHF
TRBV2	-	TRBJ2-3	CASTVGRGPDTQYF
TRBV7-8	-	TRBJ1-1	CASSLVDRGTEAFF
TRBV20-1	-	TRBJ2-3	CSATQNPSGTSTDTQYF
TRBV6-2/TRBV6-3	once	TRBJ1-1	CASSYPTMNTEAFF
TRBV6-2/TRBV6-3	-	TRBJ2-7	CASSLGLYEQYF
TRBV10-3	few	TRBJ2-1	CAIRDASGTRNEQFF
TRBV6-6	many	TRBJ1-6	CASSPVGLNSPLHF
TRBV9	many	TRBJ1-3	CASSVGIRVQPGNTIYF
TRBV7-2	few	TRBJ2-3	CASSLGPGPITDTQYF
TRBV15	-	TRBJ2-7	CATSRGGGNYEQYF
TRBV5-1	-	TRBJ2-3	CASKWAGGSDTQYF
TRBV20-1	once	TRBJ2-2	CSARSRTGEPFF
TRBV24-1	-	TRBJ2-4	CATGENSNIQYF
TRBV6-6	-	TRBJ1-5	CASSYRLGPQHF